The source of this T cell receptor (beta chain) is a study of T cells in tuberculosis. In the study overall: Sequenced TCRs come from CD1B-GMM tetramer-binding T cells.

At study entry, adolescents had tuberculin skin tests and IGRA screening. Each clinical donor contributed on average about 100,000 T cells from unsorted cryopreserved PBMC. Overall study findings and caveats: Active tuberculosis alpha repertoires lay closer to GMM-specific TCRs than controls'.

About this clone itself: The antigen is unknown.

Using immunoSEQ multiplex PCR, the repertoire was profiled, and TCRdb retains in-frame clones only, with some absent. The sample shows about 35,000 clones, less than 95% of them seen only once. Losses at the gene ends were 5 bases for V and 8 bases for J; bases not matched to a gene: 5. Germline lookup yields CDR1 SGHRS and CDR2 YFSETQ. The CDR3 is 14 residues long. Sequenced sample: PBMCs. The sequence was obtained from a donor aged 10-29 years with latent tuberculosis or without tuberculosis infection. Some clones in this sample may be carry-over from other donors' samples. V and J are TRBV5-1 and TRBJ2-1; TRBD2 aligns across 12 bases. The chain's CDR3 is CASSRTSGTYEQFF. The DNA for the CDR3 is TGCGCCAGCAGTCGGACTAGCGGGACCTATGAGCAGTTCTTC.